The 21 T cell receptor beta chains below come from one sample, sequenced in a study of T-cell reconstitution after alpha-beta-depleted transplantation in children. TCRbeta library construction was performed incorporating unique molecular identifiers. Via MiXCR, TCRdb re-called the PCR reads, giving one row per CDR3 protein. The sample consists of under 450,000 distinct CDR3 sequences, 13% of them appearing once. This specimen consisted of PBMCs, obtained from the stem cell graft. These receptors originate from a human donor who donated a stem cell graft to a child with Fanconi anemia.

This clonotype appeared a few times. This rearrangement joins TRBV5-5 to TRBJ1-2, with D possibly TRBD1 on 6 matching bases. V dropped 4 bases and J dropped 9 bases, with 19 bases sitting between them. The CDR3 spans 14 residues. The germline CDR1 and CDR2 sequences are SGHKS and YYEKEE (reference sequence). The CDR3 DNA sequence: TGTGCCAGCAGCCCGCTGGGACAACACACGCGCTACACCTTC. Amino acid sequence: CASSPLGQHTRYTF.

This rearrangement joins TRBV6-5 to TRBJ2-1, with 10 bases lining up with TRBD1. Germline V gives CDR1 MNHEY, CDR2 SVGAGI. The J segment lost 9 bases and the V segment lost 5 bases, leaving 7 bases of the junction unmatched. This CDR3 has 14 residues. CDR3 in amino acids: CASSNDRGLSEQFF. The CDR3 DNA follows: TGTGCCAGCAGTAACGACAGGGGGCTCAGTGAGCAGTTCTTC.

In this sample, this clonotype turned up a few times. The chain uses TRBV5-6 and TRBJ1-2, with TRBD1 matching 7 bases. Germline lookup yields CDR1 SGHDT and CDR2 YYEEEE. Losses at the gene ends were 4 bases for V and 5 bases for J; bases not matched to a gene: 8. This CDR3 is 14 amino acids long. The CDR3 region is CASSRGTEVYGYTF. The CDR3 DNA follows: TGTGCCAGCAGCCGGGGGACAGAGGTATATGGCTACACCTTC.

This clonotype showed up many times. The chain joins TRBV25-1 to TRBJ2-5; D might be TRBD1 (6 bases). CDR1 and CDR2 (germline): MGHDK, SYGVNS. V lost 3 bases and J 5 bases, leaving 10 bases between the germline ends. This CDR3 contains 13 residues. In nucleotides, the CDR3 is TGTGCCAGCAGTGATGGGGGCGGGGAGACCCAGTACTTC. Amino acid sequence: CASSDGGGETQYF. Based on the CDR3 plus reference TRBV25-1 and TRBJ2-5, the full variable domain is EADIYQTPRYLVIGTGKKITLECSQTMGHDKMYWYQQDPGMELHLIHYSYGVNSTEKGDLSSESTVSRIRTEHFPLTLESARPSHTSQYLCASSDGGGETQYFGPGTRLLVL.

At least ten counts were recorded for this clonotype. V and J are TRBV29-1 and TRBJ2-7, with no clear D. The CDR3 has 12 amino acids. CDR1 is SQVTM, CDR2 ANQGSEA, per germline. V shed 4 bases and J shed 2 bases, with 9 bases lying between them. The CDR3 protein is CSVGPDAYEQYF. CDR3 bases: TGCAGCGTTGGACCCGACGCCTACGAGCAGTACTTC.

The V gene is TRBV2, the J gene TRBJ1-1; TRBD1 is a possible D gene (6 bases). The V and J ends lost 7 bases and 3 bases respectively, with 15 bases between them. Germline CDR1 and CDR2: SNHLY and FYNNEI. This CDR3 has 14 residues. CDR3: CASTRYRADTEAFF. The CDR3 DNA reads as TGTGCCAGCACGCGGTACAGGGCGGACACTGAAGCTTTCTTT. Supplemented by reference TRBV2 and TRBJ1-1, the full variable domain reads EPEVTQTPSHQVTQMGQEVILRCVPISNHLYFYWYRQILGQKVEFLVSFYNNEISEKSEIFDDQFSVERPDGSNFTLKIRSTKLEDSAMYFCASTRYRADTEAFFGQGTRLTVV.

The genes are TRBV6-1 and TRBJ2-1; D remains unclear. Between the trimmed V and J ends, which lost 2 bases and 6 bases, there was a span of 11 bases. The CDR3 loop spans 14 amino acids. CDR1 MNHNS and CDR2 SASEGT come from the germline V gene. The CDR3 DNA is TGTGCCAGCAGTGAAAGGCGCGCGGCCAATGAGCAGTTCTTC. It encodes CASSERRAANEQFF.

This clonotype was seen a few times. The DNA for the CDR3 is TGCAGTGCTAGAGATCCCCGCTCTAGCAATGAGCAGTTCTTC. Its translation is CSARDPRSSNEQFF. The V gene is TRBV20-1, the J gene TRBJ2-1; no clear D. Trimming left V 0 bases short and J 6 bases short, with 12 bases between. The CDR3 extends over 14 amino acids. CDR1 and CDR2 (germline): DFQATT, SNEGSKA (reference sequence).

The gene calls are TRBV24-1 and TRBJ2-7, with D possibly TRBD2 on 5 matching bases. Germline V gene lookup returns CDR1 KGHDR and CDR2 SFDVKD. V lost 3 bases and J lost 7, with 12 bases in between. CDR3 length: 13 residues. Written as DNA, the CDR3 is TGTGCCACCAGTGATAGCGTATCGGGGGAGCAGTACTTC. Protein sequence: CATSDSVSGEQYF.

The chain links TRBV6-1 to TRBJ1-3, with 9 bases matching TRBD1. This CDR3 is built from 16 residues. Looked up from germline, CDR1 is MNHNS and CDR2 is SASEGT. V lost 6 bases, J lost 1 base, and 7 bases stayed unmatched. The CDR3 coding sequence is TGTGCCAGCAGGGCGACAGGGGGTGATTCTGGAAACACCATATATTTT. It codes for CASRATGGDSGNTIYF.

This clonotype was seen many times. The chain uses TRBV6-2 or TRBV6-3 and TRBJ2-1, with TRBD2 matching 13 bases. The CDR3 runs 20 residues. The junction had 10 bases not matched to a gene; V was cut back by 2 bases and J by 0 bases. Germline V CDR1 and CDR2: MNHEY, SVGEGT. The CDR3 spells CASSYLETSGGKSSYNEQFF. CDR3 DNA: TGTGCCAGCAGTTACCTGGAGACTAGCGGGGGGAAGAGCTCCTACAATGAGCAGTTCTTC.

V gene TRBV12-3 or TRBV12-4 combines with J gene TRBJ2-2; 7 bases map to TRBD2. J was trimmed by 3 bases and V by 3 bases; bases with no gene match: 25. CDR3 length: 22 amino acids. CDR3 sequence: CASSFLLPQGGETYPDTGELFF. CDR3 coding DNA: TGTGCCAGCAGTTTCCTTTTACCTCAGGGAGGGGAGACATACCCTGACACCGGGGAGCTGTTTTTT.

Only a few counts were recorded for this clonotype. The chain uses TRBV7-2 and TRBJ2-3; 13 positions agree with TRBD2. The V gene end was trimmed by 5 bases and the J gene end by 8 bases; junction bases not matched to a gene: 10. Germline CDR1 SGHTA, CDR2 FQGNSA. This CDR3 contains 16 residues. CDR3 in DNA: TGTGCCAGCAGCCCCCGACTAGCGGGGGGTAAGGTTACGCAGTATTTT. Its protein product is CASSPRLAGGKVTQYF.

This clonotype was seen a handful of times. The CDR3 sequence: CSAILGSRAFF. The CDR3 nucleotides are TGCAGTGCTATACTAGGGTCGAGAGCTTTCTTT. The chain combines TRBV20-1 with TRBJ1-1, with D hard to call. CDR1 and CDR2 from the germline V gene are DFQATT and SNEGSKA (reference sequence). CDR3 size: 11 residues. The V end was cut by 4 bases, the J end by 10 bases, with 13 bases between.

This clonotype was found a few times. Compared with germline, one end of the junction differs, possibly owing to a read error. The CDR3 DNA follows: TGTGCTAGCAGCCCTGGACTAGCACTTGGCACCGGGGAGCTGTTTTTT. This encodes CASSPGLALGTGELFF. V is TRBV7-7 and J is TRBJ2-2, with 8 bases that match TRBD2. This CDR3 has 16 amino acids. Looked up from germline, CDR1 is SSHAT and CDR2 is FNYEAQ (reference sequence).

This clonotype was observed at least ten times. V gene TRBV20-1 combines with J gene TRBJ1-6; D gene ambiguous. V lost 2 bases and J 15 bases, leaving 26 bases between the germline ends. CDR1 is DFQATT, CDR2 SNEGSKA, per germline (reference sequence). There are 16 residues in the CDR3. CDR3 in amino acids: CSARTLGSLIHTGLHF. As DNA, the CDR3 is TGCAGTGCTAGAACCTTGGGATCTCTAATTCACACCGGCCTCCACTTT.

This clonotype was counted ten times or more. The chain couples TRBV3-1 to TRBJ2-3, with D hard to call. V shed 0 bases and J shed 3 bases, with 7 bases lying between them. Germline assignment: CDR1 LGHDT and CDR2 YNNKEL (reference sequence). This CDR3 contains 14 residues. CDR3: CASSQDGQTDTQYF. The CDR3 DNA sequence: TGTGCCAGCAGCCAAGACGGCCAGACAGATACGCAGTATTTT.

The genes are TRBV20-1 and TRBJ1-2; 9 nucleotides agree with TRBD1. CDR1 and CDR2 from the germline V gene are DFQATT and SNEGSKA (reference sequence). V shed 2 bases and J 6 bases; nucleotides not matched to a gene: 7. The CDR3 spans 14 residues. The CDR3 DNA reads TGCAGTGCTAGACGTACAGGGGGCGCGCATGGCTACACCTTC. This sequence encodes CSARRTGGAHGYTF.

The rearrangement joins TRBV6-5 to TRBJ2-1, with a possible D match to TRBD2 (5 bases). Germline V gene lookup returns CDR1 MNHEY and CDR2 SVGAGI. With 0 bases removed from V and 6 bases from J, the gap between germline ends came to 15 bases. The CDR3 runs 16 residues. This CDR3 reads CASSYSTTLVFNEQFF. The CDR3 DNA reads as TGTGCCAGCAGTTACTCGACCACACTAGTCTTCAATGAGCAGTTCTTC.

This clonotype showed up many times. J is TRBJ1-4 and V is TRBV4-2; D gene unclear. V was cut by 1 base and J by 4 bases, with 7 bases left in between. The CDR3 consists of 14 residues. Germline loops: CDR1 LGHNA, CDR2 YNFKEQ. CDR3 residues: CASSQGQRNEKLFF. CDR3 DNA: TGTGCCAGCAGCCAAGGGCAGCGTAATGAAAAACTGTTTTTT.

This chain uses TRBV28 with TRBJ1-2; tentatively, D is TRBD1 (6 bases). The CDR3 extends over 12 amino acids. Germline CDR1 is MDHEN and CDR2 is SYDVKM. Trimming shortened V by 9 bases and J by 8 bases, and 16 bases separated the two germline ends. CDR3 amino acids: CASRGAPSGYTF. The CDR3 nucleotides read TGTGCCAGTAGGGGGGCTCCCTCCGGCTACACCTTC.